The rows below give T cell receptor beta chains drawn from one sample of a study of blood T cell repertoires in COVID-19. Clones were read by immunoSEQ multiplex PCR, and TCRdb kept only the in-frame ones, dropping some. The profile shows about 100,000 clones, 65% to 90% of them singletons. The specimen was PBMCs or T cells enriched from blood (not recorded which). The receptors originated from a woman aged 45-65 years who had recovered from COVID-19. Each CDR3 is given with its conserved first and last residue. D genes are given only for firm matches. Clone size appears in some rows only: once, few, many, or a class for an expanded clone.

D gene	clone size	CDR3 length	V gene	J gene	CDR3 DNA	CDR3 protein
TRBD1	NA	17	TRBV5-1	TRBJ2-7	TGCGCCAGCAGCGTCTCACCTCCGGGACAGGGGGCCTACGAGCAGTACTTC	CASSVSPPGQGAYEQYF
TRBD1	NA	14	TRBV5-1	TRBJ2-7	TGCGCCAGCAGCAGGGACAGGGTAACCTACGAGCAGTACTTC	CASSRDRVTYEQYF
NA	NA	15	TRBV10-2	TRBJ2-1	TGCGCCAGCAGTGACTCGAGGAAAAGAGACAATGAGCAGTTCTTC	CASSDSRKRDNEQFF
NA	NA	15	TRBV27	TRBJ1-2	TGTGCCAGCAGTCCAAGACAGACTGGGGCCTATGGCTACACCTTC	CASSPRQTGAYGYTF
NA	NA	15	TRBV9	TRBJ1-1	TGTGCCAGCAGCGTAGGGGGTCAGGGCAACACTGAAGCTTTCTTT	CASSVGGQGNTEAFF
TRBD1	NA	13	TRBV2	TRBJ2-7	TGTGCCAGCAAGGACAGGGGGCCGTACGAGCAGTACTTC	CASKDRGPYEQYF
NA	NA	13	TRBV11-2	TRBJ1-2	TGTGCCAGCAGCCTGACAGTATACTATGGCTACACCTTC	CASSLTVYYGYTF
NA	NA	18	TRBV30	TRBJ2-2	TGTGCCTGGAGTGCCCCGGGCCTGGGGACTGCGAGGACCGGGGAGCTGTTTTTT	CAWSAPGLGTARTGELFF
NA	NA	16	TRBV2	TRBJ2-3	TGTGCCAGCAGTCGGCGCGGAGGGCCCCTCACAGATACGCAGTATTTT	CASSRRGGPLTDTQYF
NA	few	14	TRBV7-9	TRBJ1-6	TGTGCCAGCAGTCAACCGGGAGATAATTCACCCCTCCACTTT	CASSQPGDNSPLHF
TRBD2	NA	18	TRBV7-9	TRBJ2-5	TGTGCCAGCAGCTTAGCGACTAGCGGGGGATGGTACCAAGAGACCCAGTACTTC	CASSLATSGGWYQETQYF
NA	NA	13	TRBV7-2	TRBJ2-1	TGTGCCAGCAGCCCTATCACCTACAATGAGCAGTTCTTC	CASSPITYNEQFF
TRBD1	NA	17	TRBV11-3	TRBJ1-2	TGTGCCAGCAGCTTAGCTCGGGACAGGGATGTCTTTAATGGCTACACCTTC	CASSLARDRDVFNGYTF
TRBD2	NA	15	TRBV6-5	TRBJ2-2	TGTGCCAGCAGTCCCGGGACTAGCGACACCGGGGAGCTGTTTTTT	CASSPGTSDTGELFF
TRBD1	NA	15	TRBV5-5	TRBJ1-6	TGTGCCAGCAGCTTGGTCCCAGGGGGCGGTTCACCCCTCCACTTT	CASSLVPGGGSPLHF
TRBD1	NA	16	TRBV24-1	TRBJ1-4	TGTGCCACCAGTGATTCCCGACAGGGCCGAGCTGAAAAACTGTTTTTT	CATSDSRQGRAEKLFF
TRBD1	NA	15	TRBV7-9	TRBJ2-5	TGTGCCAGCAGCTTAAGGGACAGGGCTAAGGAGACCCAGTACTTC	CASSLRDRAKETQYF